In its sample, the clone carrying this T cell receptor (beta chain) was seen once. This entry is derived from a study of PD-L1 blockade in urothelial cancer. Study information: The study started patients on atezolizumab at some point between 2014 and 2016, giving 1,200 mg intravenously every 3 weeks.

The data were produced by immunoSEQ multiplex PCR, yet TCRdb's version contains in-frame clones alone and is incomplete. This table holds about 48,000 clones, approximately 80% found once. Time point of the sample: peripheral blood 6 weeks after treatment start. Locally advanced or metastatic urothelial carcinoma affected all patients. The CDR3 runs 14 residues. Germline-derived CDR1 and CDR2 are GTSNPN and SVGIG (reference sequence). V lost 0 bases, J lost 4 bases, and 12 bases lay in between. The sequences come from PBMCs, collected around atezolizumab (anti-PD-L1) treatment. The gene calls are TRBV30 and TRBJ1-1, with D uncertain. The sequence came from a man aged 65 to 79 with urothelial cancer. The CDR3 sequence: CAWSVVAAGTEAFF. The DNA of the CDR3 is TGTGCCTGGAGTGTTGTCGCGGCCGGCACTGAAGCTTTCTTT.